What follows are 2 T cell receptor beta chains derived from one specimen sequenced in a study of blood T cell repertoires in COVID-19. The method was immunoSEQ multiplex PCR; TCRdb's version includes in-frame clones alone and lacks a portion of them. The profile shows over 110,000 clones, about nine tenths of them singletons. The sequenced sample was peripheral blood. Receptor source: a human donor in a cohort sampled during active COVID-19.

This chain links TRBV5-1 with TRBJ2-7; 9 bases align to TRBD1. Germline V gene data show CDR1 as SGHRS and CDR2 as YFSETQ. The V segment lost 3 bases and the J segment 3 bases; nucleotides outside the gene matches: 4. The CDR3 totals 14 residues. The CDR3 DNA reads TGCGCCAGCAGCTCCGGGACAGGGAACTACGAGCAGTACTTC. Its protein is CASSSGTGNYEQYF.

This sequence joins TRBV24-1 and TRBJ2-3; D remains ambiguous. V was pared by 1 base and J by 3 bases, with 4 bases between. This CDR3 contains 13 residues. Germline V gives CDR1 KGHDR, CDR2 SFDVKD. CDR3 protein: CATSDFRTDTQYF. The DNA of the CDR3 is TGTGCCACCAGTGATTTCAGAACAGATACGCAGTATTTT.